The 21 T cell receptor beta chains reported below all come from one sample, sequenced in a study of cytomegalovirus exposure and HLA in healthy donors. PCR primers comprised 60 Vbeta and 13 Jbeta primers. Assay used: immunoSEQ multiplex PCR; TCRdb lists only in-frame clones, some missing. The table shows approximately 120,000 clones, with approximately 74% occurring only once. The sequencing input was PBMCs. The receptors derive from a man aged 40-49 years in good health and CMV-seropositive.

This chain uses TRBV6-5 with TRBJ2-5; 10 positions agree with TRBD2. Per germline, CDR1 MNHEY and CDR2 SVGAGI. V was clipped by 5 bases and J by 5 bases; unmatched bases: 8. The CDR3 sequence is 15 residues long. The CDR3 nucleotides are TGTGCCAGCAGTCCCTTTCTAGCGGGGGAGGAGACCCAGTACTTC. It encodes CASSPFLAGEETQYF.

The rearrangement joins TRBV6-4 to TRBJ2-2, with 10 bases aligning to TRBD2. Looked up from germline, CDR1 is MRHNA and CDR2 is SNTAGT. Trimming at V came to 5 bases and at J to 3 bases, leaving 0 bases not matched to a gene. CDR3 length: 14 residues. The CDR3 bases are TGTGCCAGCAGTAGCGGGAGGGACACCGGGGAGCTGTTTTTT. Translating gives CASSSGRDTGELFF.

The rearrangement links TRBV11-2 to TRBJ2-7; 8 nucleotides agree with TRBD2. In germline, CDR1 is SGHAT, CDR2 FQNNGV. V shed 5 bases and J 7 bases; nucleotides not matched to a gene: 7. The length of the CDR3 is 13 residues. CDR3 region: CASSERERGEQYF. The CDR3 region has the DNA TGTGCCAGCAGCGAGCGGGAGAGAGGTGAGCAGTACTTC.

V and J are TRBV7-8 and TRBJ2-5; 7 bases align to TRBD1. Germline V gene lookup returns CDR1 SGHVS and CDR2 FQNEAQ. This CDR3 contains 14 residues. V gave up 2 bases and J gave up 3 bases; unmatched junction bases: 3. The CDR3 DNA reads TGTGCCAGCAGCTTATTTACAGGGGAAGAGACCCAGTACTTC. This sequence encodes CASSLFTGEETQYF.

V gene TRBV7-2 combines with J gene TRBJ2-2, with a possible D match to TRBD2 (6 bases). Germline V gene data show CDR1 as SGHTA and CDR2 as FQGNSA. Trimming removed 10 bases at V and 10 bases at J, with 22 bases between. The CDR3 contains 14 residues. The CDR3 DNA is TGTGCCACCGCATGGGACTTCAACAAGGAGGAGCTGTTTTTT. As protein: CATAWDFNKEELFF.

V gene TRBV2 combines with J gene TRBJ2-7; 7 bases are a match to TRBD1. Germline V gene sequence: CDR1 SNHLY, CDR2 FYNNEI. This CDR3 is built from 11 residues. Trimming removed 5 bases from V and 13 bases from J; junction bases left unmatched: 8. The chain's CDR3 is CASSSRQGPYF. CDR3 sequence (DNA): TGTGCCAGCAGTTCGAGACAGGGCCCCTACTTC.

This clone was counted between two and nine times. This sample includes further DNA sequences coding for the same CDR3. The genes are TRBV5-1 and TRBJ1-1; D uncertain. The ends were cut back, 0 bases at V and 0 bases at J, with 9 bases in the middle. The germline gives CDR1 SGHRS, CDR2 YFSETQ. This CDR3 is 15 amino acids long. The DNA of the CDR3 is TGCGCCAGCAGCTTGGATCGAGGAATGAACACTGAAGCTTTCTTT. It is translated as CASSLDRGMNTEAFF.

The rearrangement links TRBV10-1 to TRBJ2-7; 8 positions agree with TRBD1. In germline, CDR1 is WNHNN, CDR2 SYGVQD (reference sequence). This CDR3 has 14 residues. After removal of 5 bases from V and 2 bases from J, the junction contained 5 bases not matched to a gene. CDR3 amino acids: CASSNRDRPYEQYF. The CDR3 DNA is TGCGCCAGCAGTAACCGGGACAGGCCCTACGAGCAGTACTTC.

The V gene is TRBV18, the J gene TRBJ2-7; a weak D match, TRBD2 (6 bases). Germline CDR1 KGHSH, CDR2 LQKENI. This CDR3 is 14 amino acids long. V shed 6 bases and J shed 1 base, with 13 bases lying between them. CDR3 loop: CASSPGLRSYEQYF. As DNA, the CDR3 is TGTGCCAGCTCCCCGGGACTGAGATCCTACGAGCAGTACTTC.

The rearrangement joins TRBV2 to TRBJ2-3; TRBD2 aligns across 7 bases. V shed 6 bases and J 2 bases; nucleotides not matched to a gene: 11. The germline gives CDR1 SNHLY, CDR2 FYNNEI. The CDR3 covers 16 residues. CDR3 protein: CASSWGGADYTDTQYF. The DNA of the CDR3 is TGTGCCAGCAGCTGGGGGGGAGCGGACTACACAGATACGCAGTATTTT.

The chain joins TRBV6-5 to TRBJ1-1; no reliable D call. CDR1 MNHEY and CDR2 SVGAGI come from the germline V gene. Trimming took off 6 bases at V and 3 bases at J, with 17 bases between the two ends. The CDR3 is made up of 15 amino acids. The CDR3 region is CASRGLGRADTEAFF. The DNA of the CDR3 is TGTGCCAGCAGAGGGTTGGGGAGGGCCGACACTGAAGCTTTCTTT.

The chain combines TRBV6-5 with TRBJ1-3, with D maybe TRBD1 (6 bases). Germline lookup yields CDR1 MNHEY and CDR2 SVGAGI. The CDR3 totals 12 residues. V lost 8 bases and J 4 bases, leaving 9 bases between the germline ends. CDR3: CASATGGNTIYF. CDR3 coding DNA: TGTGCCAGCGCAACAGGGGGAAACACCATATATTTT.

The rearrangement joins TRBV18 to TRBJ2-7; TRBD2 matches 7 bases. J lost 7 bases, V lost 0 bases, and 12 bases had no gene match. Germline assignment: CDR1 KGHSH and CDR2 LQKENI. This CDR3 has 16 amino acids. The DNA for the CDR3 is TGTGCCAGCTCACCACCGGGGGTTCCTGGGGAGGGGGAGCAGTACTTC. As protein: CASSPPGVPGEGEQYF.

The V and J genes are TRBV6-1 and TRBJ2-2, with TRBD1 identical over 8 bases. Per the germline V gene, CDR1 is MNHNS and CDR2 is SASEGT. The CDR3 has 15 amino acids. V lost 9 bases to trimming and J lost 2 bases; unmatched junction nucleotides: 8. In DNA form, the CDR3 reads TGTGCCAGTAATGACAGGGGCGGTAACACCGGGGAGCTGTTTTTT. This sequence encodes CASNDRGGNTGELFF.

The V gene is TRBV9, the J gene TRBJ1-2, with 8 positions matching TRBD1. V lost 4 bases to trimming and J lost 0 bases; unmatched junction nucleotides: 20. CDR1 SGDLS and CDR2 YYNGEE come from the germline V gene. CDR3 length: 20 amino acids. In DNA form, the CDR3 reads TGTGCCAGCAGCCCGCCCAGGGGGCTCACAAACCTTGGAGCTAACTATGGCTACACCTTC. Protein: CASSPPRGLTNLGANYGYTF.

The chain is built from TRBV28 and TRBJ2-2; maybe TRBD1 (6 bases). Germline loops: CDR1 MDHEN, CDR2 SYDVKM. This CDR3 region has 16 residues. Trimming pared 7 bases from V and 0 bases from J, leaving 15 bases between. CDR3 coding DNA: TGTGCCAGCACCGAAAACAGGGCGCCGAACACCGGGGAGCTGTTTTTT. Its translation: CASTENRAPNTGELFF. Using reference TRBV28 and TRBJ2-2 for the parts outside the CDR3, the full variable domain is DVKVTQSSRYLVKRTGEKVFLECVQDMDHENMFWYRQDPGLGLRLIYFSYDVKMKEKGDIPEGYSVSREKKERFSLILESASTNQTSMYLCASTENRAPNTGELFFGEGSRLTVL.

This chain links TRBV9 with TRBJ2-3, with D possibly TRBD2 on 6 matching bases. The CDR3 consists of 14 residues. CDR1 is SGDLS, CDR2 YYNGEE, per germline. V lost 4 bases, J lost 8 bases, and 17 bases lay in between. The CDR3 region has the DNA TGTGCCAGCAGCTATGGCGGGGACGTGGGTACGCAGTATTTT. It yields the protein CASSYGGDVGTQYF.

In its sample, this clone was seen a few times. The V gene is TRBV7-3, the J gene TRBJ1-1; D perhaps matches TRBD1 (6 bases). The CDR3 totals 14 residues. Germline V gene lookup returns CDR1 SGHTA and CDR2 FQGTGA. V gave up 3 bases and J gave up 4 bases, with 12 bases separating them. As DNA, the CDR3 is TGTGCCAGCAGCTTTAACAGGGATTCCACTGAAGCTTTCTTT. This translates into CASSFNRDSTEAFF.

This rearrangement joins TRBV28 to TRBJ2-7, with D possibly being TRBD2 (6 bases). V lost 3 bases and J 2 bases, leaving 14 bases between the germline ends. The CDR3 covers 15 residues. Germline V gene data show CDR1 as MDHEN and CDR2 as SYDVKM. The CDR3 DNA follows: TGTGCCAGCAGTTTCTTAAGGACTACGACCTACGAGCAGTACTTC. It specifies CASSFLRTTTYEQYF.

The chain is built from TRBV2 and TRBJ2-7; 11 bases fit TRBD2. The CDR3 extends over 16 amino acids. Per the germline V gene, CDR1 is SNHLY and CDR2 is FYNNEI. Germline trimming cut 6 bases from V and 0 bases from J; bases unmatched to any gene: 7. CDR3 nucleotide sequence: TGTGCCAGCAGGCGGACTAGCGGGTGGAGCTCCTACGAGCAGTACTTC. Encoded protein: CASRRTSGWSSYEQYF.

The chain recombines TRBV10-2 with TRBJ1-5; D might be TRBD1 (5 bases). This CDR3 has 15 residues. The V end lost 2 bases, the J end lost 2 bases, and 10 bases lay between the germline ends. In germline, CDR1 is WSHSY, CDR2 SAAADI. CDR3 amino acids: CASSEGAWGNQPQHF. In nucleotides, the CDR3 is TGCGCCAGCAGTGAGGGGGCGTGGGGCAATCAGCCCCAGCATTTT.